The 29 T cell receptor beta chains listed next were all sequenced from one sample in a study of blood T cells in healthy people across ages. PCR was performed a second time for roughly 7 to 12 cycles using a sample-barcoded 5' primer and a J-beta primer mix. TCRdb recomputed calls from the 5' RACE reads with MiXCR, one row per CDR3 protein. The sample holds 850,000 or so distinct CDR3 sequences, roughly 26% seen once. The sequencing input was blood. All receptors come from a woman of 80 years or more in good health.

In its sample, this clonotype was seen many times. The rearrangement uses TRBV7-9 and TRBJ1-2; D is unresolved. The CDR3 loop spans 12 amino acids. CDR1 is SEHNR, CDR2 FQNEAQ, per germline (reference sequence). V shed 6 bases and J shed 8 bases, with 13 bases lying between them. The CDR3 DNA reads as TGTGCCAGCAGGTCTCCTGCGAAGGGCTACACCTTC. This sequence encodes CASRSPAKGYTF.

This clonotype has at least ten counts. The J gene is TRBJ2-7, the V gene TRBV6-5; 8 positions agree with TRBD1. The germline CDR1 and CDR2 sequences are MNHEY and SVGAGI. Trimming took 8 bases from V and 4 from J; bases not matched to a gene: 7. This CDR3 region has 13 residues. Written as DNA, the CDR3 is TGTGCCAGCGCAAAAACAGGGGGTTACGAGCAGTACTTC. Protein sequence: CASAKTGGYEQYF.

This sequence joins TRBV4-1 and TRBJ1-5; TRBD1 aligns across 7 bases. The length of the CDR3 is 14 residues. Per the germline V gene, CDR1 is MGHRA and CDR2 is YSYEKL. Trimming at V came to 1 base and at J to 9 bases, leaving 6 bases not matched to a gene. CDR3 residues: CASSQAQGGRPQHF. DNA for the CDR3: TGCGCCAGCAGCCAAGCCCAGGGGGGTCGGCCCCAGCATTTT.

CDR3 bases: TGTGCCAGCAGCTTATTGGACGGGGCGGGGGGCTACACCTTC. Translated, it gives CASSLLDGAGGYTF. V is TRBV7-9 and J is TRBJ1-2; a possible D gene is TRBD1 (5 bases). V gave up 2 bases and J gave up 8 bases, with 15 bases separating them. This CDR3 comprises 14 residues. The V gene's germline CDR1 is SEHNR and CDR2 FQNEAQ (reference sequence).

Concerning this clonotype itself: This sequence may be a read error, since a much larger clone differs from it by one base. The CDR3 nucleotides are TGCAGCGTTGGACATGGGGTTAGCGGCGAGCAGTACTTC. Translation gives CSVGHGVSGEQYF. The rearrangement uses TRBV29-1 and TRBJ2-7, with D maybe TRBD2 (6 bases). Trimming took off 4 bases at V and 6 bases at J, with 16 bases between the two ends. CDR3 length: 13 residues. CDR1 is SQVTM, CDR2 ANQGSEA, per germline.

The genes are TRBV15 and TRBJ2-3; 7 positions match TRBD2. The CDR3 is 15 residues long. V was pared by 3 bases and J by 3 bases, with 6 bases of the junction left unmatched. Looked up from germline, CDR1 is LNHNV and CDR2 is YYDKDF (reference sequence). CDR3 nucleotides: TGTGCCACCAGCAGTATTAGCGGGTGGACAGATACGCAGTATTTT. Translating it yields CATSSISGWTDTQYF.

The chain couples TRBV29-1 to TRBJ2-4; 7 bases fit TRBD2. The DNA end is more similar to TRBJ2-5, so the J call may be wrong. The CDR3 totals 15 residues. In germline, CDR1 is SQVTM, CDR2 ANQGSEA. In DNA, the CDR3 is TGCAGCGTTGATGGAAACGGCCAGGGAGGGGAGACCCAGTACTTC. Its translation is CSVDGNGQGGETQYF.

This clonotype showed up just a few times. The germline gene is not matched at one end of the junction; a read error may be the cause. This chain links TRBV24-1 with TRBJ1-5; 8 bases are shared with TRBD1. This CDR3 is 15 amino acids long. The germline CDR1 and CDR2 sequences are KGHDR and SFDVKD. CDR3 region: CAASDPGQGLEPQHF. CDR3 coding DNA: TGTGCCGCCAGTGACCCCGGACAGGGACTCGAGCCCCAGCATTTT.

This clonotype was found many times. This rearrangement joins TRBV6-1 to TRBJ1-2; the match to TRBD1 covers 8 bases. J lost 6 bases, V lost 2 bases, and 8 bases had no gene match. This CDR3 contains 15 residues. Germline CDR1 reads MNHNS; CDR2 reads SASEGT. The CDR3 here is CASSEIRTGLNGYTF. Here the CDR3 DNA reads TGTGCCAGCAGTGAAATAAGGACAGGGCTGAATGGCTACACCTTC.

The rearrangement uses TRBV6-5 and TRBJ2-3; 15 nucleotides line up with TRBD2. The CDR3 is 17 amino acids. The J segment lost 2 bases and the V segment lost 2 bases, leaving 2 bases of the junction unmatched. Germline lookup yields CDR1 MNHEY and CDR2 SVGAGI. CDR3 nucleotide sequence: TGTGCCAGCAGTTACGGGACTAGCGGGGGGCTCACAGATACGCAGTATTTT. The encoded protein is CASSYGTSGGLTDTQYF.

This clonotype was detected ten times or more. A much larger clone is a single base away; this may be a read error. The gene calls are TRBV6-2 or TRBV6-3 and TRBJ2-5; D unclear. Between the trimmed V and J ends, which lost 7 bases and 11 bases, there was a span of 17 bases. This CDR3 has 12 amino acids. The germline V gene has CDR1 MNHEY and CDR2 SVGEGT. The CDR3 DNA follows: TGTGCCAGCATGCGCCTAGGCGTAAAGCAGTACTTC. Residues: CASMRLGVKQYF.

In this sample, this clonotype turned up a few times. This sequence joins TRBV6-1 and TRBJ2-7, with 9 positions matching TRBD2. The J call may be incorrect, as the DNA end agrees better with TRBJ2-5. The germline V gene encodes CDR1 MNHNS and CDR2 SASEGT. The CDR3 contains 18 residues. In nucleotides, the CDR3 is TGTGCCAGCAGTGAACTTTTACCAGTTCACACTAGCGGGGAGACCCAGTACTTC. Amino acid sequence: CASSELLPVHTSGETQYF.

The genes are TRBV5-1 and TRBJ2-7; TRBD2 agrees at 13 bases. Per the germline V gene, CDR1 is SGHRS and CDR2 is YFSETQ. The CDR3 sequence is 16 residues long. The V segment lost 2 bases and the J segment 0 bases; nucleotides outside the gene matches: 2. This chain's CDR3 is CASSFRTSGSSYEQYF. The CDR3 bases are TGCGCCAGCAGCTTTCGGACTAGCGGGAGCTCCTACGAGCAGTACTTC.

This clonotype was seen repeatedly, ten times or more. This chain uses TRBV5-1 with TRBJ2-3; D perhaps matches TRBD2 (6 bases). V was shortened by 0 bases and J by 5 bases, with 13 bases between the two germline ends. Germline V gene data show CDR1 as SGHRS and CDR2 as YFSETQ. The CDR3 has 15 amino acids. In nucleotides, the CDR3 is TGCGCCAGCAGCTTGGCTGGGGCGGGACTAGATACGCAGTATTTT. Translated: CASSLAGAGLDTQYF.

This clonotype was counted a few times. A much more abundant neighbour one base away suggests this may be a read error. The V call is TRBV7-9, the J call TRBJ2-1; D remains unclear. The V and J ends lost 0 bases and 9 bases respectively, with 12 bases between them. Looked up from germline, CDR1 is SEHNR and CDR2 is FQNEAQ (reference sequence). The CDR3 runs to 14 residues. The CDR3 loop is CASSLALGWGEQFF. CDR3 sequence (DNA): TGTGCCAGCAGCTTAGCGCTAGGATGGGGTGAGCAGTTCTTC.

This clonotype was picked up a small number of times. The gene calls are TRBV7-2 and TRBJ2-7; the D gene is possibly TRBD1 (6 bases). The CDR3 has 15 residues. V lost 8 bases to trimming and J lost 2 bases, with 19 bases between them. CDR1 is SGHTA, CDR2 FQGNSA, per germline. The CDR3 spells CASAPTGLLTYEQYF. CDR3 bases: TGTGCCAGCGCCCCTACAGGGCTGCTAACCTACGAGCAGTACTTC.

This clonotype was observed at least ten times. In nucleotides, the CDR3 is TGTGCCAGCAGTTACTACCTTCGGAGTGGCTACACCTTC. Protein sequence: CASSYYLRSGYTF. This rearrangement joins TRBV6-2 or TRBV6-3 to TRBJ1-2; no definite D call. CDR3 length equals 13 residues. With 1 base removed from V and 7 bases from J, the gap between germline ends came to 10 bases. Germline V gene sequence: CDR1 MNHEY, CDR2 SVGEGT.

The J gene is TRBJ1-2, the V gene TRBV29-1; 9 bases are shared with TRBD1. The CDR3 has 13 residues. Trimming removed 4 bases from V and 8 bases from J; junction bases left unmatched: 8. Germline values: CDR1 SQVTM, CDR2 ANQGSEA. The CDR3 spells CSVAGTGSKGYTF. CDR3 coding DNA: TGCAGCGTTGCTGGGACAGGGTCTAAGGGCTACACCTTC.

Notes on this clonotype: A read error is possible here, since a much larger clone lies one base away. V gene TRBV5-1 combines with J gene TRBJ1-4; 7 bases match TRBD1. Losses at the gene ends were 3 bases for V and 7 bases for J; bases not matched to a gene: 6. This CDR3 has 14 residues. Germline loops: CDR1 SGHRS, CDR2 YFSETQ. The CDR3 nucleotides are TGCGCCAGCAGCTCCGGGACAGCGGTTGAAAAACTGTTTTTT. Translation gives CASSSGTAVEKLFF.

A remark on this clonotype: A much larger clone sits a single nucleotide away, making a read error possible. This sequence joins TRBV5-1 and TRBJ2-6; D call uncertain. V was pared by 6 bases and J by 4 bases, with 17 bases between. This CDR3 spans 16 amino acids. Germline V gene data show CDR1 as SGHRS and CDR2 as YFSETQ. The CDR3 reads CASNLTGQAGANVLTF. CDR3 in DNA: TGCGCCAGCAACTTAACGGGTCAGGCGGGGGCCAACGTCCTGACTTTC. The whole variable domain, remainder taken from reference TRBV5-1 and TRBJ2-6, is KAGVTQTPRYLIKTRGQQVTLSCSPISGHRSVSWYQQTPGQGLQFLFEYFSETQRNKGNFPGRFSGRQFSNSRSEMNVSTLELGDSALYLCASNLTGQAGANVLTFGAGSRLTVL.

This clonotype was seen repeatedly, ten times or more. The chain is built from TRBV7-2 and TRBJ1-1; tentative D call: TRBD1 (5 bases). Germline assignment: CDR1 SGHTA and CDR2 FQGNSA. V was pared by 5 bases and J by 6 bases, with 16 bases between. There are 14 residues in the CDR3. The CDR3 here is CASSPGIVGSEAFF. CDR3 DNA: TGTGCCAGCAGCCCAGGGATCGTTGGCTCTGAAGCTTTCTTT.

This clonotype was recorded at least ten times. The chain links TRBV7-2 to TRBJ1-4; D is perhaps TRBD1 (6 bases). V lost 4 bases, J lost 8 bases, and 14 bases lay in between. Germline CDR1 reads SGHTA; CDR2 reads FQGNSA. There are 14 residues in the CDR3. The CDR3, as DNA: TGTGCCAGCAGCTCCATAGGGGGGAGGGAAAAACTGTTTTTT. This encodes CASSSIGGREKLFF.

This clonotype has ten or more counts. This rearrangement joins TRBV18 to TRBJ2-7; the match to TRBD1 covers 7 bases. The CDR3 runs 14 residues. With V trimmed by 3 bases and J by 4 bases, 6 bases remained unmatched. CDR1 is KGHSH, CDR2 LQKENI, per germline. This CDR3 reads CASSPSGQPYEQYF. The CDR3 bases are TGTGCCAGCTCACCTTCGGGACAGCCTTACGAGCAGTACTTC.

The rearrangement links TRBV5-1 to TRBJ1-3; perhaps TRBD1 as D (5 bases). The V gene's germline CDR1 is SGHRS and CDR2 YFSETQ. The V gene lost 0 bases and the J gene lost 0 bases, with 10 bases spanning the gap. The CDR3 length is 16 residues. The CDR3 nucleotides are TGCGCCAGCAGCTTGGGCAAGGGGAACTCTGGAAACACCATATATTTT. This translates into CASSLGKGNSGNTIYF.

This clonotype was recorded many times. DNA of the CDR3: TGCGCCAGCAGCCAAGGCCCCGGGACAGATTTTTACAATGAGCAGTTCTTC. Translating it yields CASSQGPGTDFYNEQFF. The chain is built from TRBV4-1 and TRBJ2-1; TRBD1 matches at 7 bases. The junction had 10 bases not matched to a gene; V was cut back by 1 base and J by 4 bases. Germline lookup yields CDR1 MGHRA and CDR2 YSYEKL. This CDR3 comprises 17 residues.

This clonotype was observed at least ten times. This chain links TRBV7-2 with TRBJ2-7; D gene uncertain. CDR1 and CDR2 (germline): SGHTA, FQGNSA. The CDR3 has 12 amino acids. V lost 5 bases and J 2 bases, leaving 7 bases between the germline ends. The CDR3: CASSPHPYEQYF. The CDR3 DNA is TGTGCCAGCAGCCCCCATCCCTACGAGCAGTACTTC.

The J gene is TRBJ1-2, the V gene TRBV7-9; D gene ambiguous. Per the germline V gene, CDR1 is SEHNR and CDR2 is FQNEAQ (reference sequence). The V and J ends lost 5 bases and 4 bases respectively, with 14 bases between them. This CDR3 has 14 residues. The CDR3 loop reads CASSPSLGIYGYTF. The CDR3 coding sequence is TGTGCCAGCAGCCCCTCCCTCGGGATCTATGGCTACACCTTC.

A note on this clonotype: This sequence may be a read error, since a much larger clone differs from it by one base. In nucleotides, the CDR3 is TGTGCCAGCAGCTTAAGGACAGCGAGCTCCTACAATGAGCAGTACTTC. Encoded protein: CASSLRTASSYNEQYF. The V call is TRBV7-9, the J call TRBJ2-1, with TRBD1 as a possible D gene (6 bases). The tail of the sequence fits TRBJ2-7 better, so the J call may be wrong. In germline, CDR1 is SEHNR, CDR2 FQNEAQ (reference sequence). This CDR3 comprises 16 residues.

The rearrangement joins TRBV20-1 to TRBJ2-7, with TRBD1 matching over 12 bases. V lost 8 bases and J lost 7; bases outside the gene matches: 9. The CDR3 has 13 residues. Germline loops: CDR1 DFQATT, CDR2 SNEGSKA (reference sequence). This CDR3 is CSTRDRGRNEQYF. In DNA form, the CDR3 reads TGCAGTACCCGGGACAGGGGGCGGAATGAGCAGTACTTC.